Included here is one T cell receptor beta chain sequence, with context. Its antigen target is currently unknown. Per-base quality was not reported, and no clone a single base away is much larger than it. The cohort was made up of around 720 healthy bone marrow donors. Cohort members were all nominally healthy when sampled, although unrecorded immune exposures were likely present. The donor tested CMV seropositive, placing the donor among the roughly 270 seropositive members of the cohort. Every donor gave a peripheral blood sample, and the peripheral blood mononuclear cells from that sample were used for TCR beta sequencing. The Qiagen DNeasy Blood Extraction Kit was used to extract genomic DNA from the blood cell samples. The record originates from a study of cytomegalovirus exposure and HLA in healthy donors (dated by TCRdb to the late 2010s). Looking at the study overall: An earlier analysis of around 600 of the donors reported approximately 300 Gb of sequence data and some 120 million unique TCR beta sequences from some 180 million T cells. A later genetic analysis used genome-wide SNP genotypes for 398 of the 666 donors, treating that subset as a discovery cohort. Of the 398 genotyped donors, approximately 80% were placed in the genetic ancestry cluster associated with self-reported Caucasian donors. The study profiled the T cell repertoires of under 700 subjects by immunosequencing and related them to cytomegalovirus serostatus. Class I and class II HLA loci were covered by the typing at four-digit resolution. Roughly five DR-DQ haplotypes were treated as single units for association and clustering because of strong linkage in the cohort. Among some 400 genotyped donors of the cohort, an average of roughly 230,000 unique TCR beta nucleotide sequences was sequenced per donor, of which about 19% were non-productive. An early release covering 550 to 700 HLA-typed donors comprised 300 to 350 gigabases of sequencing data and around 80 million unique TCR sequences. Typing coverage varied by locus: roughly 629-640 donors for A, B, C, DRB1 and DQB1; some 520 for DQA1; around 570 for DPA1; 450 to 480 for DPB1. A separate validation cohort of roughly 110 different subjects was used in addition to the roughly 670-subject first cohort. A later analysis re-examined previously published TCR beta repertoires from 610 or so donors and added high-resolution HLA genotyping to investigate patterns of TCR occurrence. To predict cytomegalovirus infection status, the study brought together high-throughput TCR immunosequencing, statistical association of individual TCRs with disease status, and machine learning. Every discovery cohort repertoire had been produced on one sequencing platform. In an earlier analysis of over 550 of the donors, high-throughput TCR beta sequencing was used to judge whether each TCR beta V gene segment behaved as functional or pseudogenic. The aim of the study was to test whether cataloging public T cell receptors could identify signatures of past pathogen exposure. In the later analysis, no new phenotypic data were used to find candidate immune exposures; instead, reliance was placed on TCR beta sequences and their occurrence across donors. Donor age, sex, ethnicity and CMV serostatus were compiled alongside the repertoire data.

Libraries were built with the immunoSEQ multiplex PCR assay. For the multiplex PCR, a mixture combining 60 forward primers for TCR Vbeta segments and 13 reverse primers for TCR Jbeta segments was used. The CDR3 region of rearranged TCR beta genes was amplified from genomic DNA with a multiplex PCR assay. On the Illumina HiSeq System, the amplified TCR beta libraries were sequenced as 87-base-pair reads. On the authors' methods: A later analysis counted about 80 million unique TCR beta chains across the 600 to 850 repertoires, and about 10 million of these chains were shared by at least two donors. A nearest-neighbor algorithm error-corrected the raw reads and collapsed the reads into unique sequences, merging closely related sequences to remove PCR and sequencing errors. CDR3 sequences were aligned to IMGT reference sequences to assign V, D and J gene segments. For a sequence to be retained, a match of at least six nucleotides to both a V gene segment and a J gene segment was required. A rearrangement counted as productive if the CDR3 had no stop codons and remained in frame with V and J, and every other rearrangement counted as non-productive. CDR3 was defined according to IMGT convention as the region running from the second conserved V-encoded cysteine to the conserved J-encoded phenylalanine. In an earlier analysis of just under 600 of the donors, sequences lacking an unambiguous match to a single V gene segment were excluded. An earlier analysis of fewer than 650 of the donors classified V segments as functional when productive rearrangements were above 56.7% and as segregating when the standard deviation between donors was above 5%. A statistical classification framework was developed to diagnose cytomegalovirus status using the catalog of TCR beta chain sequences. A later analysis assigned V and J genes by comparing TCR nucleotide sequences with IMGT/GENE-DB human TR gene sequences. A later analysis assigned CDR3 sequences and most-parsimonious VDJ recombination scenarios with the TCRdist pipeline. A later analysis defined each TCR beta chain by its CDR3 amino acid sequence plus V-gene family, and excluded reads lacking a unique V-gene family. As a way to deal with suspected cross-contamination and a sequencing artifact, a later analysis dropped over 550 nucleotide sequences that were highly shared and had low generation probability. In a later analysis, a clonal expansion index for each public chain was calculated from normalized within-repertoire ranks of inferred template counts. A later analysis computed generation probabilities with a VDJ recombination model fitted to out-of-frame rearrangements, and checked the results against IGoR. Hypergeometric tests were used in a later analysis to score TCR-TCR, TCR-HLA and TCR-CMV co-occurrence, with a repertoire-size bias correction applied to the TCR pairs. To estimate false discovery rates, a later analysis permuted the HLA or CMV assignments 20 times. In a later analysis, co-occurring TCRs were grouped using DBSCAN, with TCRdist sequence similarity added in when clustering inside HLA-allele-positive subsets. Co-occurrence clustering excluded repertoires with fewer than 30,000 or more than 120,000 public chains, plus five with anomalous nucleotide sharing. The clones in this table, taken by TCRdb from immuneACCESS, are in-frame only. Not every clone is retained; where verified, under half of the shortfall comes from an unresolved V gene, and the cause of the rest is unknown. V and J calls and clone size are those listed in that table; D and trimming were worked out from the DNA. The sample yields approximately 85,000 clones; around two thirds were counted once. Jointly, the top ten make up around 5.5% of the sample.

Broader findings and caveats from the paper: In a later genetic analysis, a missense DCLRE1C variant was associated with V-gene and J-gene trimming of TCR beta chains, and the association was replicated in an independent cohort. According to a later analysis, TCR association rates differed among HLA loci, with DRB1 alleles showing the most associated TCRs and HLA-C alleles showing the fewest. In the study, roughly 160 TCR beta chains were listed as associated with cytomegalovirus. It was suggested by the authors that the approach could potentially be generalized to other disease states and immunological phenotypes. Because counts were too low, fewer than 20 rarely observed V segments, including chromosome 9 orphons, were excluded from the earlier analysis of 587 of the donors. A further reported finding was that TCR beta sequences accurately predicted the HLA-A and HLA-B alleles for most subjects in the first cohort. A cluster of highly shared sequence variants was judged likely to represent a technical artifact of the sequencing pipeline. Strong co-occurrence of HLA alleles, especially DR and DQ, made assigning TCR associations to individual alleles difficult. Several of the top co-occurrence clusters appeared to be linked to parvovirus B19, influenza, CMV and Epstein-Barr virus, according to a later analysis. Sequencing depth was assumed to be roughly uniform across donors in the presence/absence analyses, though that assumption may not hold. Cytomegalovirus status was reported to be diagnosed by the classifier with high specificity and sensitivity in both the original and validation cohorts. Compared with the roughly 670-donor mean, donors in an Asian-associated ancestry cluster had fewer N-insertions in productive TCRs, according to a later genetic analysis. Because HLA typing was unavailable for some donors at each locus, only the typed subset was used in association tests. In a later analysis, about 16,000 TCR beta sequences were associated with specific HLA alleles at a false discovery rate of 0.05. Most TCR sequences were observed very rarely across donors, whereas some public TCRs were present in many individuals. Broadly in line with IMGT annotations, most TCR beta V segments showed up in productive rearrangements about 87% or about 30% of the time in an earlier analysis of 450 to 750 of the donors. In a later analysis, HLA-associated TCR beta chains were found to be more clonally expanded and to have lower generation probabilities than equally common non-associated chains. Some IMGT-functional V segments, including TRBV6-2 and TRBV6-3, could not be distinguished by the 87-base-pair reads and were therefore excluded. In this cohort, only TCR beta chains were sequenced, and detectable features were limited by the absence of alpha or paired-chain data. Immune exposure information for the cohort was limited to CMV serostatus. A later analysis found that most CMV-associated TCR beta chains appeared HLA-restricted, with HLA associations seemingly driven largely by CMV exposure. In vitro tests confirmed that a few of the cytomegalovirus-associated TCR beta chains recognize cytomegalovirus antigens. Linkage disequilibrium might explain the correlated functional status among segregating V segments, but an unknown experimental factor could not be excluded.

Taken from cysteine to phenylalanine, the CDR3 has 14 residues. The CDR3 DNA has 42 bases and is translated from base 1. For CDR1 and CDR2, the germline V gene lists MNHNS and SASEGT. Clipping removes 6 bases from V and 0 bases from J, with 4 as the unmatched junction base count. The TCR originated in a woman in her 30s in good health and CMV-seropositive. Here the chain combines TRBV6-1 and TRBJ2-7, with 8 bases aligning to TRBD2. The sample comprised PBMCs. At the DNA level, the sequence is TGTGCCAGCAGAAGAGCGGGGGACTCCTACGAGCAGTACTTC. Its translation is CASRRAGDSYEQYF.